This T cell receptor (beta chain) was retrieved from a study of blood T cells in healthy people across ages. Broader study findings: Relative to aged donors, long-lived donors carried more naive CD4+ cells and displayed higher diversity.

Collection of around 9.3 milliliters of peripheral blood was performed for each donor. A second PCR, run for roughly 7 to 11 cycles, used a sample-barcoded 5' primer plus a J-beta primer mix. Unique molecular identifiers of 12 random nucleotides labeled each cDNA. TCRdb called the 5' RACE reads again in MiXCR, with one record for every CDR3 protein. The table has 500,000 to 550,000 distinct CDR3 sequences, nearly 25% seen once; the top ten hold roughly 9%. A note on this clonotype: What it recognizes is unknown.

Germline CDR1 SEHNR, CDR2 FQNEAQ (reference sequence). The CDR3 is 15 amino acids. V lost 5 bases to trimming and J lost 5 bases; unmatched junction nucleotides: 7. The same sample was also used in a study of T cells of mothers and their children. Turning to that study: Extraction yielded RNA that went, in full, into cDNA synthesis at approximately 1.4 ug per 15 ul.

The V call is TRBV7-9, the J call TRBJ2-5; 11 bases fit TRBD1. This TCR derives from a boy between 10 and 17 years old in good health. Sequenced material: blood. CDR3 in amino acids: CASSLRTGGIETQYF. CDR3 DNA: TGTGCCAGCAGCCTCCGGACAGGGGGCATCGAGACCCAGTACTTC.